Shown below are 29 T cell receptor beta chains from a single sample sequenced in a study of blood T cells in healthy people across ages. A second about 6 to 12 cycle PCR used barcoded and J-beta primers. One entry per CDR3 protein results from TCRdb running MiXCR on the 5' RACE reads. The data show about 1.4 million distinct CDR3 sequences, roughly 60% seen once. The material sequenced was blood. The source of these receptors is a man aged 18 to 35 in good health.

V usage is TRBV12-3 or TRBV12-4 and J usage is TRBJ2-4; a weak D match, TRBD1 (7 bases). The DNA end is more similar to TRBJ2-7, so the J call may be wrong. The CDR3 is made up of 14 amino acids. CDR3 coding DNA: TGTGCCAGCAGTCCAGGGGGGACCCTCTACGAGCAGTACTTC. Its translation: CASSPGGTLYEQYF.

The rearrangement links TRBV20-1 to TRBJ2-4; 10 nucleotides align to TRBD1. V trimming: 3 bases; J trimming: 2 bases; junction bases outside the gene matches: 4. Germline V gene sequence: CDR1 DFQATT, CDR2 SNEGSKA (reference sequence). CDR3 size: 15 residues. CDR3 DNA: TGCAGTGCTAGCGACAGGGGGCGAACCAAAAACATTCAGTACTTC. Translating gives CSASDRGRTKNIQYF.

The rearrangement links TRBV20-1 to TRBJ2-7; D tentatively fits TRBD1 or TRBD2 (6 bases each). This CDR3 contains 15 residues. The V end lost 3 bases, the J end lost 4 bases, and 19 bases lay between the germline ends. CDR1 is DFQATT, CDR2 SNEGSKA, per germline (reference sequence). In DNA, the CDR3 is TGCAGTGCTAGTGGGCACAGGGACTTGGGATACGAGCAGTACTTC. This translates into CSASGHRDLGYEQYF.

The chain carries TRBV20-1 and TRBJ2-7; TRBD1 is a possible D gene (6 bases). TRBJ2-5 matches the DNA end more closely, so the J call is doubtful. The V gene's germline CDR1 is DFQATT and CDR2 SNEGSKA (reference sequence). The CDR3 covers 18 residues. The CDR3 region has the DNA TGCAGTGCCAGACTATGGAATTCGACAGGACGAAATGGAGAGACCCAGTACTTC. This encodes CSARLWNSTGRNGETQYF.

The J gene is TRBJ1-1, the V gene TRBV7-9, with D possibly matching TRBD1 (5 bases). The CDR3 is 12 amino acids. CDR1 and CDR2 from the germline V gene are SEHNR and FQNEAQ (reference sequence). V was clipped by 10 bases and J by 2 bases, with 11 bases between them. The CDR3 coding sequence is TGTGCCACACCCGACAGTAACACTGAAGCTTTCTTT. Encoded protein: CATPDSNTEAFF.

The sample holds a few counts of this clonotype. The CDR3 DNA reads TGCAGCGTTGTGCTGCTGGGCTCCTACGAGCAGTACTTC. Protein product: CSVVLLGSYEQYF. This chain uses TRBV29-1 with TRBJ2-7; D unclear. Germline CDR1 SQVTM, CDR2 ANQGSEA. This CDR3 is 13 amino acids long. Trimming stripped 4 bases from V and 0 bases from J, with 10 bases between.

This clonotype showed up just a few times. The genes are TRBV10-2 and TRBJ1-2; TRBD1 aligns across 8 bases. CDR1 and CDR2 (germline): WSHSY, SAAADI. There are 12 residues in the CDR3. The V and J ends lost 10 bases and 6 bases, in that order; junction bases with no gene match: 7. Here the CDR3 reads CATYGQGHGYTF. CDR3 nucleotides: TGCGCCACGTATGGACAGGGCCATGGCTACACCTTC.

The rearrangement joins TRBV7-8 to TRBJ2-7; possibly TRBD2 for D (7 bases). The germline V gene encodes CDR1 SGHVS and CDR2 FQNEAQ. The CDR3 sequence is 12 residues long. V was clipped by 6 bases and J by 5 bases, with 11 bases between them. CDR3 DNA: TGTGCCAGCAGAGGGGGGGTAGACGAGCAGTACTTC. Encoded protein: CASRGGVDEQYF. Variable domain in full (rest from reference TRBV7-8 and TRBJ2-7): GAGVSQSPRYKVAKRGQDVALRCDPISGHVSLFWYQQALGQGPEFLTYFQNEAQLDKSGLPSDRFFAERPEGSVSTLKIQRTQQEDSAVYLCASRGGVDEQYFGPGTRLTVT.

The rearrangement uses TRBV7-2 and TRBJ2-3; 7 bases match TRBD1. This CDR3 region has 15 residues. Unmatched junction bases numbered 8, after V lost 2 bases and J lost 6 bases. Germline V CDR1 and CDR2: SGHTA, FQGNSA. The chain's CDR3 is CASSLLGQLTDTQYF. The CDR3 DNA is TGTGCCAGCAGCTTATTGGGACAGCTCACGGATACGCAGTATTTT.

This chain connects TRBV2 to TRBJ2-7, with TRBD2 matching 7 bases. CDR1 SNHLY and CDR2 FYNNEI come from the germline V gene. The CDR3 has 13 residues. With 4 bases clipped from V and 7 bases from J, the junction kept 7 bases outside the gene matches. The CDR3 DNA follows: TGTGCCAGCAGTGCATTACTAGCGAGGGAGCAGTACTTC. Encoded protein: CASSALLAREQYF.

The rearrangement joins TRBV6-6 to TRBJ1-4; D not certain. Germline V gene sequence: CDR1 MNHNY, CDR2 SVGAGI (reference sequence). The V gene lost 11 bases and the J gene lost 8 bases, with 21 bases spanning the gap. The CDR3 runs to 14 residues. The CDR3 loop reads CAAALREDREKLFF. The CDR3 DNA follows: TGTGCCGCGGCTCTGAGAGAAGACCGAGAAAAACTGTTTTTT.

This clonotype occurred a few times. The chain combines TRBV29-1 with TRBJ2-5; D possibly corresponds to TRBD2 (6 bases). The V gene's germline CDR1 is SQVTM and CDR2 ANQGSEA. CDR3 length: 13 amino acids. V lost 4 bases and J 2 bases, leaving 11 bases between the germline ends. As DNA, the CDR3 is TGCAGCGTTGTCCGGGAGCTACAAGAGACCCAGTACTTC. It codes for CSVVRELQETQYF.

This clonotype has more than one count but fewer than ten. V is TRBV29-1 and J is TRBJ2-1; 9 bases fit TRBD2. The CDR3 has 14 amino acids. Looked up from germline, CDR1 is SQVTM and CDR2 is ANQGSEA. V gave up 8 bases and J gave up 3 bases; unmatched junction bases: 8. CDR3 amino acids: CSTPGTSIYNEQFF. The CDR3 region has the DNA TGCAGCACCCCCGGGACTAGCATCTACAATGAGCAGTTCTTC.

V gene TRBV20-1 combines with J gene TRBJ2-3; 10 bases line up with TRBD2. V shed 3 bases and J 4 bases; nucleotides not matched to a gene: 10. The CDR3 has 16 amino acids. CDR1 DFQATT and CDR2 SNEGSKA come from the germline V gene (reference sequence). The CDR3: CSARTSGLPGADTQYF. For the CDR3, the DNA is TGCAGTGCTAGGACTAGCGGGCTCCCCGGGGCAGATACGCAGTATTTT.

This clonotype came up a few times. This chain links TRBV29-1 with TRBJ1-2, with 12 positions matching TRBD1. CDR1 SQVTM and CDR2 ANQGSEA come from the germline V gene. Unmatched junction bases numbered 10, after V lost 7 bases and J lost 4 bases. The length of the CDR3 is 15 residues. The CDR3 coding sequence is TGCAGCGCCCTCGGGACAGGGGGCTGGGGCTATGGCTACACCTTC. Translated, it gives CSALGTGGWGYGYTF.

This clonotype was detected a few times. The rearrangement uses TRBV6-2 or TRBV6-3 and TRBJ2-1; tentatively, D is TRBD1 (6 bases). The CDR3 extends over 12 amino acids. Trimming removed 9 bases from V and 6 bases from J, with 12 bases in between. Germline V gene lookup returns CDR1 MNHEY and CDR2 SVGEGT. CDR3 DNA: TGTGCCAGTCAACAGGGACCCAATGAGCAGTTCTTC. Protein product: CASQQGPNEQFF.

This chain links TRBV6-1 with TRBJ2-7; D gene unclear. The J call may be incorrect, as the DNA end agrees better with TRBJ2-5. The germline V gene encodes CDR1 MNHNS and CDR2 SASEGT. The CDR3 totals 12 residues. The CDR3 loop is CASIDLQETQYF. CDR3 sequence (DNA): TGTGCCAGCATTGACCTACAAGAGACCCAGTACTTC.

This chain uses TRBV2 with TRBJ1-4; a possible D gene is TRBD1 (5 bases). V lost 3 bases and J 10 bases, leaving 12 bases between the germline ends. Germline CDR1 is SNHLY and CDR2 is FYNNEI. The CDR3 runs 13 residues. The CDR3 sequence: CASSEAAGRKLFF. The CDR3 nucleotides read TGTGCCAGCAGTGAGGCGGCAGGGCGAAAACTGTTTTTT.

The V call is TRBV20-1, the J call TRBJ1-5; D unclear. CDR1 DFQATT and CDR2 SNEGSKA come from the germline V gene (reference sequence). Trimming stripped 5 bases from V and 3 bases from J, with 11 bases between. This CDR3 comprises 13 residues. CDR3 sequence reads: CSAAGGLNQPQHF. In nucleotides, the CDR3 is TGCAGTGCTGCGGGCGGACTCAATCAGCCCCAGCATTTT.

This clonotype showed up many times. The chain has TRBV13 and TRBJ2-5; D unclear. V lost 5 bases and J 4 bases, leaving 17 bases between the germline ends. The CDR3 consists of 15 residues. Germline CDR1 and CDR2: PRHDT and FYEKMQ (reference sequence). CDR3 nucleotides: TGTGCCAGCAGCCCCCCGGGCGGCTCCACAGAGACCCAGTACTTC. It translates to CASSPPGGSTETQYF.

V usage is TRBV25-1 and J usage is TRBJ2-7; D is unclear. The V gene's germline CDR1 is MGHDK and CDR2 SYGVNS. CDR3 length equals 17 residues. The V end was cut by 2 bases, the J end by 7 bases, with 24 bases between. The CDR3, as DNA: TGTGCCAGCAGTGAAGGTAGTGTGGCTCCGCCAAACAATGAGCAGTACTTC. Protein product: CASSEGSVAPPNNEQYF.

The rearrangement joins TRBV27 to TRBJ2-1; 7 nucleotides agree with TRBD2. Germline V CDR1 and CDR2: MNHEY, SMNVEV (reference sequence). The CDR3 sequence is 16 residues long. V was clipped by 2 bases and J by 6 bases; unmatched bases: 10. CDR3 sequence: CASSLIGGSPFNEQFF. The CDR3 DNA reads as TGTGCCAGCAGTTTAATCGGCGGGAGCCCCTTCAATGAGCAGTTCTTC.

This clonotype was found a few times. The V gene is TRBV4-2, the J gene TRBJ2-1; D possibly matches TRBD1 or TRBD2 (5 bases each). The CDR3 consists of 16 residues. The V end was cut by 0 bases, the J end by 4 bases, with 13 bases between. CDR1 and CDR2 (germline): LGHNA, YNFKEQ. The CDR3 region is CASSQETGLAYNEQFF. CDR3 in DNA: TGTGCCAGCAGCCAAGAAACGGGGCTCGCATACAATGAGCAGTTCTTC.

For the CDR3, the DNA is TGCAGCGTTGGGCAGCAGGGCGGGGAGCTGTTTTTT. Its translation: CSVGQQGGELFF. The chain joins TRBV29-1 to TRBJ2-2; possible D gene TRBD1, 5 bases. V dropped 4 bases and J dropped 7 bases, with 10 bases sitting between them. CDR3 length equals 12 residues. Germline values: CDR1 SQVTM, CDR2 ANQGSEA.

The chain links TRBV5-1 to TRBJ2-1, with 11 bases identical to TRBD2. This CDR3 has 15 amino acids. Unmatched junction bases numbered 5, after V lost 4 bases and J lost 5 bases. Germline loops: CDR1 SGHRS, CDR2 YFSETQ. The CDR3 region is CASSRTSGRHNEQFF. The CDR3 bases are TGCGCCAGCAGCAGGACTAGCGGGCGTCACAATGAGCAGTTCTTC.

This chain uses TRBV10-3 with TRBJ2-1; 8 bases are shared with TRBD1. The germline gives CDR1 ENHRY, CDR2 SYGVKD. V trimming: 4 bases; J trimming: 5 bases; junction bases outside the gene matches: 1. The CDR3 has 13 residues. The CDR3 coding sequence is TGTGCCATCAGTGCGGGACAGGACAATGAGCAGTTCTTC. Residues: CAISAGQDNEQFF.

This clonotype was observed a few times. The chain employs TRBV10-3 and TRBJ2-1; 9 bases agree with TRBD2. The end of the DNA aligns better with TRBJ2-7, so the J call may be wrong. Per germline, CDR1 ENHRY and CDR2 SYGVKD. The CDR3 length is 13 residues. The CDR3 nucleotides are TGTGCCATCAGTGTTAGCGGGGGCTACGAGCAGTACTTC. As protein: CAISVSGGYEQYF.

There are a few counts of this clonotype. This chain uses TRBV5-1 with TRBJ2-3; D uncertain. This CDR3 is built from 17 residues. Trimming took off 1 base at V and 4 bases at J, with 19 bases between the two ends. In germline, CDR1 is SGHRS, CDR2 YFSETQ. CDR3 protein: CASSLSRRSISADTQYF. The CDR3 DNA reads TGCGCCAGCAGCTTGTCGAGGAGAAGCATTTCGGCAGATACGCAGTATTTT.

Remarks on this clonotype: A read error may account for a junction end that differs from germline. This CDR3 is CSSSPGHLNTEAFF. The CDR3 coding sequence is TGTTCCAGCAGTCCGGGACACCTTAACACTGAAGCTTTCTTT. This rearrangement joins TRBV12-3 or TRBV12-4 to TRBJ1-1; TRBD1 is a possible D gene (6 bases). This CDR3 has 14 residues.